The sequence of this T cell receptor beta chain was determined in a study of post-analysis software for immune sequencing data (dated by TCRdb to the mid-2010s). For the wider study: Relapsing-remitting, secondary progressive and progressive-relapsing multiple sclerosis were recorded as disease courses, and subtype annotation was lacking for some patients. The multiple sclerosis patient repertoires were compared with about a dozen previously published healthy control repertoires from donors aged about 6 to 28 years. A subset of samples was prepared in parallel using single-end sample barcoding, then pooled and co-amplified after Illumina adapter ligation. The paper as a whole reports these results and caveats: Compared with controls, multiple sclerosis patients had significantly lower normalized Chao1 diversity, a finding suggesting substantial peripheral T-cell clonal expansion. The multiple sclerosis patient group was slightly younger than the control group. Strong co-clustering of samples prepared in the same batch was shown by direct clustering with F measure, prompting a batch-effect correction. Four or five TRBV segments, including TRBV5-6, TRBV5-1 and TRBV20-1, were significantly more frequent in patients than controls.

To demonstrate the VDJtools post-analysis software, TCR beta repertoires were profiled from the peripheral blood of some 12 young patients with multiple sclerosis. The patients with multiple sclerosis were children and adolescents between about 6 and 17 years of age. The library was obtained by PCR. These reads were obtained on an Illumina HiSeq 2500. Unique molecular identifiers were incorporated into TCR beta cDNA libraries to reduce PCR and sequencing biases. Per 1 to 10 million input T cells, roughly 500,000 cDNA molecules were obtained, such that each molecule approximated one T cell. The patient libraries were prepared and sequenced with the same protocol used for the earlier healthy control dataset. Samples belonging to the same batch were prepared together, multiplexed and sequenced on a shared HiSeq lane. From the authors' description of their analysis: MIGEC handled the raw barcoded reads, throwing out single-read molecular identifier groups before consensus assembly and CDR3 extraction. VDJtools was used for post-analysis of the clonotype tables, with diversity normalized by down-sampling every dataset to the smallest sample size. Repertoire overlap clustering matched CDR3 amino acid but not nucleotide sequences to correct batch-related cross-sample contamination. The raw public data were reprocessed by TCRdb itself: fastp quality trimming at Q25, MiXCR clonotype calling, in-frame beta chains only. Every distinct CDR3 protein forms one entry, paired with its most common genes and DNA. These V and J calls originate from TCRdb's pipeline instead of the authors' own analysis. The sample yields around 710,000 distinct CDR3 sequences; about 43% were counted once. In total, the top ten clones hold just under 5% of the sample.

This clonotype was detected only a few times. The clone's antigen remains unknown. It has no much larger one-base neighbor in the sample; base qualities were not kept. From the cysteine up to the phenylalanine, the CDR3 has a length of 16 residues. The sequence is cut down to CDR3 DNA, 48 bases in frame from base 1. CDR1 and CDR2 (SGHTA, FQGNSA) derive from the germline V gene. V loses 4 bases, J loses 1 base, and the germline ends lie 16 bases apart. The sequence is built from TRBV7-2 and TRBJ2-5; a weak D assignment points to TRBD2 (6 bases agree). Specimen: blood. The receptor's source is a girl under 18 with multiple sclerosis. The encoded CDR3 is CASSSRLGHLQETQYF. The sequenced DNA: TGTGCCAGCAGCTCTAGACTAGGCCATCTCCAAGAGACCCAGTACTTC. With the portions outside the CDR3 filled from the reference TRBV7-2 and TRBJ2-5 genes, the complete variable region becomes GAGVSQSPSNKVTEKGKDVELRCDPISGHTALYWYRQSLGQGLEFLIYFQGNSAPDKSGLPSDRFSAERTGGSVSTLTIQRTQQEDSAVYLCASSSRLGHLQETQYFGPGTRLLVL.